This T cell receptor beta chain was sequenced for a study of OX40 agonist ivuxolimab in advanced cancers. The ends lost 6 bases at V and 3 bases at J; junction bases unmatched: 7. Germline loops: CDR1 PRHDT, CDR2 FYEKMQ (reference sequence). The CDR3 spans 14 residues. The data were produced by immunoSEQ multiplex PCR, yet TCRdb's version contains in-frame clones alone and is incomplete. The sample carries 25,000 to 30,000 clones, about 77% recorded once. This sequence was found in an adult with an advanced solid tumor such as melanoma, head and neck, liver or kidney cancer. The sample here was CD4+ or CD8+ T cells sorted from blood, taken in a trial of the OX40 agonist ivuxolimab. The chain is built from TRBV13 and TRBJ2-7, with 8 bases lining up with TRBD1. The CDR3, as DNA: TGTGCCAGCAGTCTTGGCAGGGGGCTCTACGAGCAGTACTTC. This codes for CASSLGRGLYEQYF.